This TCR beta chain was documented in a study of T cells in Graves' hyperthyroidism and ophthalmopathy. Study as a whole: Peripheral blood samples were taken at initial diagnosis, prior to any treatment.

Overall study results and limits: Most thyroid clonotypes expanded above 0.001 appeared in blood too.

This clonotype was picked up a small number of times. Its antigen is still unknown. Researchers amplified the TCR beta CDR3 regions from RNA transcripts. Primed by the HTBI set, a first-round RT-PCR was run on the TCR CDR3. Each CDR3 protein gets one entry after TCRdb re-called the multiplex PCR reads with MiXCR. The sample lists around 350,000 distinct CDR3 sequences; about 18% were seen once. This CDR3 contains 18 residues. The V gene's germline CDR1 is SGHAT and CDR2 FQNNGV. V was clipped by 1 base and J by 2 bases; unmatched bases: 9. Graves' hyperthyroidism was deemed stable absent ophthalmopathy progression within 18 months.

This clonotype was obtained from a young woman with Graves' hyperthyroidism. The source material was blood. The chain recombines TRBV11-2 with TRBJ2-5; TRBD2 matches 11 bases. CDR3 sequence (DNA): TGTGCCAGCAGCTTAGGGACCACTAGCGGGGGCCTACAAGAGACCCAGTACTTC. Protein: CASSLGTTSGGLQETQYF.